These 14 T cell receptor beta chains came from one sample sequenced in a study of regulatory T cells in long-lasting Graves disease (TCRdb year 2021). The sample's time point label is to be understood as: newly diagnosed GD, antithyroid drugs for less than 3 months. For both TCR sequencing and RNA sequencing, RNA was extracted from PBMCs using TRIzol. The library was generated by multiplex PCR. Reads for this sample came from an Illumina HiSeq 4000. iRepertoire HTBI primers and Arm-PCR amplification of CDR3 regions were used to construct TCR beta libraries. The public reads were reanalyzed by TCRdb: fastp trimming at Q25, MiXCR alignment, in-frame beta chains only. Entries are consolidated by CDR3 protein sequence, retaining the most common genes and DNA. In this sample the table shows about 320,000 distinct CDR3 sequences, 18% of which occur a single time. Together, the top ten hold 38% of the sample.

The source was peripheral blood mononuclear cells (PBMCs), collected at new diagnosis, from a patient treated with antithyroid drugs. These receptors were collected from a female donor with Graves disease.

On this clonotype itself: This may be a read error: a much more frequent sequence differs by one nucleotide. The rearrangement joins TRBV27 to TRBJ2-5; D perhaps matches TRBD2 (5 bases). The CDR3 has 14 amino acids. Deletions cut 6 bases from V and 5 bases from J, with 16 bases between. Germline-derived CDR1 and CDR2 are MNHEY and SMNVEV (reference sequence). CDR3 nucleotide sequence: TGTGCCAGCAGCCCCTCGGGGTTCACGGAGACCCAGTACTTC. Amino acids: CASSPSGFTETQYF.

The chain links TRBV7-9 to TRBJ2-7; D remains ambiguous. Germline CDR1 is SEHNR and CDR2 is FQNEAQ (reference sequence). This CDR3 comprises 13 residues. Trimming took off 5 bases at V and 2 bases at J, with 10 bases between the two ends. Here the CDR3 reads CASSGILPYEQYF. Here the CDR3 DNA reads TGTGCCAGCAGCGGGATTTTACCCTACGAGCAGTACTTC. Based on the CDR3 plus reference TRBV7-9 and TRBJ2-7, the full variable domain is DTGVSQNPRHKITKRGQNVTFRCDPISEHNRLYWYRQTLGQGPEFLTYFQNEAQLEKSRLLSDRFSAERPKGSFSTLEIQRTEQGDSAMYLCASSGILPYEQYFGPGTRLTVT.

This clonotype was detected many times. The gene calls are TRBV11-3 and TRBJ2-1; 7 nucleotides agree with TRBD1. Trimming removed 5 bases from V and 8 bases from J; junction bases left unmatched: 12. Germline values: CDR1 SGHNT, CDR2 YENEEA. This CDR3 has 15 amino acids. This CDR3 reads CASSIPGQQVDEQFF. CDR3 coding DNA: TGTGCCAGCAGCATTCCGGGACAGCAAGTTGATGAGCAGTTCTTC.

This clonotype was seen ten or more times. J is TRBJ2-1 and V is TRBV5-1; no clear D gene. Deletions cut 3 bases from V and 5 bases from J, with 12 bases between. The length of the CDR3 is 14 residues. Germline V gene sequence: CDR1 SGHRS, CDR2 YFSETQ. For the CDR3, the DNA is TGCGCCAGCAGCTACCCCTCTCGAAACAATGAGCAGTTCTTC. This translates into CASSYPSRNNEQFF.

This clonotype was picked up many times. The chain couples TRBV19 to TRBJ1-1; D might be TRBD1 (5 bases). Trimming cost V 3 bases and J 4 bases, with 18 bases left between them. CDR1 LNHDA and CDR2 SQIVND come from the germline V gene (reference sequence). There are 16 residues in the CDR3. The CDR3 sequence: CASSIRGTGLFTEAFF. Here the CDR3 DNA reads TGTGCCAGTAGTATCCGGGGCACAGGACTCTTCACTGAAGCTTTCTTT.

For this clonotype: This is likely an artifact of a read error, given a far larger clone one base away. The rearrangement joins TRBV12-3 or TRBV12-4 to TRBJ2-1; D might be TRBD1 or TRBD2, each matching 5 bases. The length of the CDR3 is 13 residues. Trimming shortened V by 8 bases and J by 10 bases, and 18 bases separated the two germline ends. The CDR3: CASVGRGSYEQFF. Here the CDR3 DNA reads TGTGCCAGCGTGGGACGCGGCTCCTACGAGCAGTTCTTC.

This clonotype was counted many times. The chain couples TRBV19 to TRBJ2-2; 10 nucleotides match TRBD1. The CDR3 sequence is 15 residues long. Germline assignment: CDR1 LNHDA and CDR2 SQIVND (reference sequence). J was trimmed by 5 bases and V by 3 bases; bases with no gene match: 3. In DNA, the CDR3 is TGTGCCAGTAGTATCGGGACAGGGGAAACCGGGGAGCTGTTTTTT. Protein product: CASSIGTGETGELFF.

This clonotype was counted at least ten times. The chain carries TRBV15 and TRBJ1-4; TRBD1 matches 10 bases. This CDR3 is 18 amino acids long. CDR1 and CDR2 (germline): LNHNV, YYDKDF (reference sequence). V shed 5 bases, J shed 0 bases, and the junction held 9 bases outside the gene matches. The CDR3 loop reads CATSPPDRGSSTNEKLFF. The DNA for the CDR3 is TGTGCCACCAGCCCCCCGGACAGGGGGTCCTCAACTAATGAAAAACTGTTTTTT.

The V gene is TRBV27, the J gene TRBJ2-7; maybe TRBD2 (5 bases). The CDR3 has 15 residues. CDR1 and CDR2 (germline): MNHEY, SMNVEV (reference sequence). The ends were cut back, 5 bases at V and 5 bases at J, with 19 bases in the middle. CDR3 bases: TGTGCCAGCAGTGCCCCGGGGAGCGTTAACGACGAGCAGTACTTC. Translating gives CASSAPGSVNDEQYF.

This clonotype came up many times. The chain combines TRBV18 with TRBJ2-7; perhaps TRBD2 as D (6 bases). This CDR3 has 13 residues. Germline lookup yields CDR1 KGHSH and CDR2 LQKENI. V was clipped by 6 bases and J by 7 bases, with 16 bases between them. The CDR3 DNA sequence: TGTGCCAGCTCGCTTAGCGGAGCGGTGGAGCAGTACTTC. It yields the protein CASSLSGAVEQYF.

This clonotype was counted ten times or more. The chain uses TRBV12-3 or TRBV12-4 and TRBJ2-1, with D unclear. The CDR3 is 13 amino acids. V shed 3 bases and J shed 8 bases, with 11 bases lying between them. CDR3 coding DNA: TGTGCCAGCAGTTTTAGCAGGATCGATGAGCAGTTCTTC. Its translation: CASSFSRIDEQFF.

The gene calls are TRBV28 and TRBJ1-1, with D perhaps matching TRBD1 (6 bases). From germline, CDR1 is MDHEN and CDR2 SYDVKM. The CDR3 sequence is 17 residues long. Trimming shortened V by 6 bases and J by 4 bases, and 24 bases separated the two germline ends. The CDR3 sequence is CASRRSGQMIRGTEAFF. Written as DNA, the CDR3 is TGTGCCAGCAGACGATCGGGACAAATGATAAGGGGCACTGAAGCTTTCTTT. Looking up the rest from reference TRBV28 and TRBJ1-1 gives the full variable domain: DVKVTQSSRYLVKRTGEKVFLECVQDMDHENMFWYRQDPGLGLRLIYFSYDVKMKEKGDIPEGYSVSREKKERFSLILESASTNQTSMYLCASRRSGQMIRGTEAFFGQGTRLTVV.

The table lists this clonotype with many counts. The chain uses TRBV27 and TRBJ2-3; no definite D call. V shed 0 bases and J shed 4 bases, with 5 bases lying between them. This CDR3 is 13 amino acids long. Germline V gives CDR1 MNHEY, CDR2 SMNVEV (reference sequence). CDR3 sequence reads: CASSLSWADTQYF. The CDR3 region has the DNA TGTGCCAGCAGTTTATCGTGGGCAGATACGCAGTATTTT.

This clonotype was counted ten times or more. The chain recombines TRBV9 with TRBJ1-1, with TRBD1 as a possible D gene (6 bases). The CDR3 is 14 residues long. The V and J ends lost 3 bases and 5 bases respectively, with 14 bases between them. Germline loops: CDR1 SGDLS, CDR2 YYNGEE. In DNA, the CDR3 is TGTGCCAGCAGCGCCGGGGGGCTGGGTACTGAAGCTTTCTTT. Its translation is CASSAGGLGTEAFF.